This entry features one TCR beta chain sequence. The antigen is not known. This sample was included in a study of T cells in localized non-small cell lung cancer. The junction had 8 bases not matched to a gene; V was cut back by 3 bases and J by 0 bases. In germline, CDR1 is LGHNA, CDR2 YSLEER. The CDR3 covers 16 residues. Measured with immunoSEQ multiplex PCR; TCRdb has only the in-frame clones, and not every one. The data hold approximately 31,000 clones, with around 90% observed a single time. Notes on the study in general: Tumor showed lower T cell clonality than uninvolved adjacent lung, where it was highest. Heterogeneity cannot be ruled out, as sequencing used one tumor region only. Adjacent lung exhibited a median of approximately 50 among the 100 most abundant tumor clones.

V usage is TRBV4-3 and J usage is TRBJ2-7; 7 bases agree with TRBD1. This sequence originates from a man aged 40-75 years with stage III lung adenocarcinoma. Sequences were derived from peripheral blood mononuclear cells, sampled before any cancer treatment. CDR3 DNA sequence: TGCGCCAGCAGCCAGGCACAGGGGTCCTACTCCTACGAGCAGTACTTC. It encodes CASSQAQGSYSYEQYF.